Presented here are 28 T cell receptor beta chains from one specimen sequenced in a study of blood T cell repertoires in COVID-19. Profiled with immunoSEQ multiplex PCR; TCRdb holds only in-frame clones, not every one. Of roughly 120,000 clones in the sample, 60% to 80% were seen once. Specimen: peripheral blood. All receptors derive from a woman of 80 years or more with active or convalescent COVID-19.

V and J are TRBV18 and TRBJ2-7; D ambiguous. Trimming removed 1 base at V and 6 bases at J, with 13 bases between. Germline V gene data show CDR1 as KGHSH and CDR2 as LQKENI. The CDR3 runs to 14 residues. This CDR3 reads CASSPLDSMVEQYF. CDR3 coding DNA: TGTGCCAGCTCACCACTCGACTCGATGGTCGAGCAGTACTTC.

The chain couples TRBV25-1 to TRBJ1-1; TRBD1 matches 12 bases. There are 17 residues in the CDR3. Germline-derived CDR1 and CDR2 are MGHDK and SYGVNS. With V trimmed by 3 bases and J by 4 bases, 9 bases remained unmatched. The chain's CDR3 is CASSDPPGTGGRTEAFF. The CDR3 coding sequence is TGTGCCAGCAGTGATCCTCCCGGGACAGGGGGCCGCACTGAAGCTTTCTTT.

V is TRBV30 and J is TRBJ2-1, with 7 bases that match TRBD2. Trimming took 4 bases from V and 7 from J; bases not matched to a gene: 7. The CDR3 sequence is 13 residues long. The germline CDR1 and CDR2 sequences are GTSNPN and SVGIG (reference sequence). In DNA form, the CDR3 reads TGTGCCTGGACGGCCAATAGCGGGAATGAGCAGTTCTTC. As protein: CAWTANSGNEQFF. The complete variable domain, with remaining parts taken from reference TRBV30 and TRBJ2-1, reads SQTIHQWPATLVQPVGSPLSLECTVEGTSNPNLYWYRQAAGRGLQLLFYSVGIGQISSEVPQNLSASRPQDRQFILSSKKLLLSDSGFYLCAWTANSGNEQFFGPGTRLTVL.

The chain recombines TRBV28 with TRBJ2-5; TRBD2 aligns across 7 bases. This CDR3 spans 18 amino acids. Trimming removed 4 bases from V and 5 bases from J; junction bases left unmatched: 19. Germline-derived CDR1 and CDR2 are MDHEN and SYDVKM. This CDR3 is CASSSVLWTRVFVETQYF. CDR3 coding DNA: TGTGCCAGCAGTTCCGTTCTTTGGACTAGGGTATTTGTGGAGACCCAGTACTTC. The full variable domain, rest sourced from reference TRBV28 and TRBJ2-5, is DVKVTQSSRYLVKRTGEKVFLECVQDMDHENMFWYRQDPGLGLRLIYFSYDVKMKEKGDIPEGYSVSREKKERFSLILESASTNQTSMYLCASSSVLWTRVFVETQYFGPGTRLLVL.

This clone was detected only a few times. The chain carries TRBV7-2 and TRBJ2-5, with 9 bases lining up with TRBD1. The length of the CDR3 is 14 residues. CDR1 and CDR2 from the germline V gene are SGHTA and FQGNSA. V gave up 8 bases and J gave up 5 bases; unmatched junction bases: 9. The CDR3 protein is CASRKTGGTETQYF. CDR3 nucleotide sequence: TGTGCCAGCCGCAAGACAGGGGGAACGGAGACCCAGTACTTC.

This chain joins TRBV3-1 (or the pseudogene TRBV3-2) and TRBJ2-3; 12 bases match TRBD2. V was pared by 5 bases and J by 7 bases, with 4 bases of the junction left unmatched. The germline gives CDR1 LGHDT, CDR2 YNNKEL (reference sequence). The CDR3 covers 14 residues. The CDR3 DNA reads as TGTGCCAGCAGCTGGACTAGCGGGAAGAATACGCAGTATTTT. Amino acid sequence: CASSWTSGKNTQYF.

V and J are TRBV6-6 and TRBJ2-7, with D perhaps matching TRBD1 (7 bases). V was clipped by 5 bases and J by 6 bases, with 11 bases between them. Germline assignment: CDR1 MNHNY and CDR2 SVGAGI (reference sequence). The CDR3 sequence is 12 residues long. The CDR3 loop is CASSPQGGEQYF. CDR3 nucleotides: TGTGCCAGCAGTCCTCAGGGGGGCGAGCAGTACTTC.

The chain has TRBV11-3 and TRBJ1-1; D is uncertain. The CDR3 extends over 13 amino acids. CDR1 is SGHNT and CDR2 is YENEEA in the germline V gene. V gave up 6 bases and J gave up 1 base, with 9 bases separating them. Here the CDR3 reads CASSLNGNTEAFF. DNA for the CDR3: TGTGCCAGCAGTCTGAACGGGAACACTGAAGCTTTCTTT. The whole variable domain, filled in from reference TRBV11-3 and TRBJ1-1, reads EAGVVQSPRYKIIEKKQPVAFWCNPISGHNTLYWYLQNLGQGPELLIRYENEEAVDDSQLPKDRFSAERLKGVDSTLKIQPAELGDSAVYLCASSLNGNTEAFFGQGTRLTVV.

The CDR3 reads CASSLVSGSDLYF. Here the CDR3 DNA reads TGTGCCAGCAGCTTAGTTAGCGGGAGTGATCTGTACTTC. The V gene is TRBV7-9, the J gene TRBJ2-7; 9 bases align to TRBD2. Per germline, CDR1 SEHNR and CDR2 FQNEAQ (reference sequence). The trim removed 1 base at V and 12 bases at J, leaving 7 bases unmatched. The CDR3 loop spans 13 amino acids.

The chain couples TRBV18 to TRBJ2-7; D ambiguous. Per germline, CDR1 KGHSH and CDR2 LQKENI. The CDR3 covers 14 residues. Trimming took off 0 bases at V and 6 bases at J, with 12 bases between the two ends. The CDR3, as DNA: TGTGCCAGCTCACCACCGGGCAGATATAGCGAGCAGTACTTC. The encoded protein is CASSPPGRYSEQYF.

V and J are TRBV24-1 and TRBJ2-1, with TRBD2 matching 13 bases. The CDR3 loop spans 15 amino acids. Germline CDR1 reads KGHDR; CDR2 reads SFDVKD. With 3 bases clipped from V and 6 bases from J, the junction kept 1 base outside the gene matches. Written as DNA, the CDR3 is TGTGCCACCAGTGATAGGACTAGCGGGAGCAATGAGCAGTTCTTC. Amino acid sequence: CATSDRTSGSNEQFF.

This clone is a singleton in its sample. The genes are TRBV18 and TRBJ2-3; 8 bases agree with TRBD2. Germline V lookup: CDR1 KGHSH, CDR2 LQKENI. V shed 5 bases, J shed 0 bases, and the junction held 7 bases outside the gene matches. There are 16 residues in the CDR3. The CDR3 DNA reads as TGTGCCAGCTCATCATACTCTAGCGGGAGCACAGATACGCAGTATTTT. Amino acids: CASSSYSSGSTDTQYF.

The sample holds a few counts of this clone. The rearrangement uses TRBV11-2 and TRBJ2-2; D possibly corresponds to TRBD1 (5 bases). V was clipped by 5 bases and J by 3 bases, with 13 bases between them. The CDR3 is made up of 15 amino acids. Per germline, CDR1 SGHAT and CDR2 FQNNGV. The CDR3 DNA reads as TGTGCCAGCAGCCCCTACAGGCCCGACACCGGGGAGCTGTTTTTT. Amino acids: CASSPYRPDTGELFF.

Here the CDR3 DNA reads TGTGCCAGCAGCGCGGGACCATTGTACCAAGAGACCCAGTACTTC. This gives the protein CASSAGPLYQETQYF. The rearrangement uses TRBV5-6 and TRBJ2-5, with a possible D match to TRBD2 (6 bases). Between the trimmed V and J ends, which lost 4 bases and 0 bases, there was a span of 13 bases. Per germline, CDR1 SGHDT and CDR2 YYEEEE. There are 15 residues in the CDR3.

The chain links TRBV18 to TRBJ2-7; D might be TRBD1 (6 bases). CDR1 is KGHSH and CDR2 is LQKENI in the germline V gene. Trimming pared 6 bases from V and 6 bases from J, leaving 21 bases between. The CDR3 runs to 15 residues. CDR3: CASSPTPGSGAEQYF. Written as DNA, the CDR3 is TGTGCCAGCTCGCCTACTCCAGGGTCAGGGGCCGAGCAGTACTTC.

The chain links TRBV14 to TRBJ2-3, with D hard to call. V shed 0 bases and J shed 4 bases, with 5 bases lying between them. This CDR3 is 13 amino acids long. CDR1 and CDR2 (germline): SGHDN, FVKESK. The CDR3 here is CASSQDLADTQYF. The CDR3 region has the DNA TGTGCCAGCAGCCAAGATCTCGCAGATACGCAGTATTTT.

This clone was seen just once. The chain has TRBV7-9 and TRBJ2-1; TRBD2 agrees at 8 bases. The germline CDR1 and CDR2 sequences are SEHNR and FQNEAQ (reference sequence). V gave up 2 bases and J gave up 6 bases; unmatched junction bases: 3. There are 14 residues in the CDR3. The CDR3 DNA sequence: TGTGCCAGCAGCTTACGAGCGGGGGTCAATGAGCAGTTCTTC. Protein sequence: CASSLRAGVNEQFF.

The rearrangement joins TRBV5-1 to TRBJ2-2; 15 nucleotides agree with TRBD2. CDR1 SGHRS and CDR2 YFSETQ come from the germline V gene. The CDR3 has 19 residues. The J segment lost 4 bases and the V segment lost 3 bases, leaving 10 bases of the junction unmatched. The DNA of the CDR3 is TGCGCCAGCAGCTCACCGGGACTAGCGGGAGGAAGGGGCACCGGGGAGCTGTTTTTT. Translation gives CASSSPGLAGGRGTGELFF.

The V call is TRBV6-5, the J call TRBJ1-2, with D perhaps TRBD1 (6 bases). This CDR3 has 13 amino acids. Trimming took 3 bases from V and 8 from J, leaving 13 bases between them. Germline loops: CDR1 MNHEY, CDR2 SVGAGI. CDR3 DNA sequence: TGTGCCAGCAGTTATGGCAGGGGTCGCGGCTACACCTTC. The encoded protein is CASSYGRGRGYTF.

The chain couples TRBV7-2 to TRBJ2-3, with TRBD2 matching 7 bases. J lost 4 bases, V lost 3 bases, and 7 bases had no gene match. This CDR3 has 15 amino acids. The germline V gene encodes CDR1 SGHTA and CDR2 FQGNSA. The CDR3 DNA reads TGTGCCAGCAGCTTCTGGGGAGGGCCCTCAGATACGCAGTATTTT. Protein: CASSFWGGPSDTQYF.

This clone was recorded only once. This CDR3 reads CASSSIRGNTEAFF. As DNA, the CDR3 is TGTGCCAGCAGCTCTATCCGGGGGAACACTGAAGCTTTCTTT. This sequence joins TRBV7-8 and TRBJ1-1, with D uncertain. The V gene's germline CDR1 is SGHVS and CDR2 FQNEAQ. The CDR3 loop spans 14 amino acids. V was shortened by 4 bases and J by 1 base, with 10 bases between the two germline ends.

V usage is TRBV3-1 (or the pseudogene TRBV3-2) and J usage is TRBJ2-1, with 8 bases fitting TRBD2. Germline V gene sequence: CDR1 LGHDT, CDR2 YNNKEL (reference sequence). The CDR3 totals 19 residues. V dropped 4 bases and J dropped 6; count of bases not matched to a gene: 20. In nucleotides, the CDR3 is TGTGCCAGCAGCCGCGGGTTAGCGGGAACCCTCTTTGGGGGCAATGAGCAGTTCTTC. As protein: CASSRGLAGTLFGGNEQFF.

The rearrangement uses TRBV6-5 and TRBJ2-1, with TRBD1 identical over 12 bases. The length of the CDR3 is 15 residues. CDR1 is MNHEY and CDR2 is SVGAGI in the germline V gene. V dropped 1 base and J dropped 9; count of bases not matched to a gene: 4. CDR3 nucleotides: TGTGCCAGCAGTTACTGGGGACAGGGGGCCGGTGAGCAGTTCTTC. Residues: CASSYWGQGAGEQFF.

This chain links TRBV7-2 with TRBJ1-2, with 9 bases lining up with TRBD1. Germline lookup yields CDR1 SGHTA and CDR2 FQGNSA. This CDR3 is 14 amino acids long. Trimming cost V 2 bases and J 7 bases; bases outside gene matches: 5. This CDR3 is CASSLTGGNSGYTF. CDR3 in DNA: TGTGCCAGCAGCTTAACAGGGGGCAACAGTGGCTACACCTTC.

This clone was detected a few times. This chain connects TRBV7-2 to TRBJ2-7; TRBD2 agrees at 8 bases. The CDR3 consists of 17 residues. CDR1 SGHTA and CDR2 FQGNSA come from the germline V gene. Germline trimming cut 2 bases from V and 2 bases from J; bases unmatched to any gene: 11. CDR3 DNA sequence: TGTGCCAGCAGCTTAAATCGTCCGGGACTAGAAGCCTACGAGCAGTACTTC. It specifies CASSLNRPGLEAYEQYF.

This clone has only a few counts. The genes are TRBV7-2 and TRBJ2-1; 7 positions agree with TRBD1. With 5 bases clipped from V and 6 bases from J, the junction kept 7 bases outside the gene matches. This CDR3 has 14 residues. CDR1 and CDR2 from the germline V gene are SGHTA and FQGNSA. CDR3 in DNA: TGTGCCAGCAGCCCCGGGACAGCCATCAATGAGCAGTTCTTC. Encoded protein: CASSPGTAINEQFF. The complete variable domain, with remaining parts taken from reference TRBV7-2 and TRBJ2-1, reads GAGVSQSPSNKVTEKGKDVELRCDPISGHTALYWYRQSLGQGLEFLIYFQGNSAPDKSGLPSDRFSAERTGGSVSTLTIQRTQQEDSAVYLCASSPGTAINEQFFGPGTRLTVL.

This clone occurred a few times. The genes are TRBV15 and TRBJ1-4; D unresolved. With 3 bases removed from V and 3 bases from J, the gap between germline ends came to 14 bases. Germline CDR1 LNHNV, CDR2 YYDKDF (reference sequence). The CDR3 length is 16 residues. The CDR3 region is CATSRDSVGSNEKLFF. The CDR3 coding sequence is TGTGCCACCAGCAGGGACTCGGTCGGGTCTAATGAAAAACTGTTTTTT.

The chain carries TRBV5-1 and TRBJ2-2; maybe TRBD1 (6 bases). Trimming removed 0 bases at V and 7 bases at J, with 13 bases between. There are 15 residues in the CDR3. Germline V gene data show CDR1 as SGHRS and CDR2 as YFSETQ. The CDR3 sequence is CASSLGQENYGELFF. The DNA for the CDR3 is TGCGCCAGCAGCTTGGGACAGGAGAACTACGGGGAGCTGTTTTTT.